Each of the 30 T cell receptor beta chains below was sequenced from the same sample in a study of T-cell reconstitution after alpha-beta-depleted transplantation in children (dated by TCRdb to 2015 to 2016). Receptor amplification or capture employed PCR. This sample was sequenced with an Illumina HiSeq 2500. To normalize quantification of the TCRbeta repertoire, the TCR libraries were built with molecular barcoding that relied on unique molecular identifiers. TCRdb reprocessed the public reads (quality trimming at Q25 with fastp, clone calling with MiXCR) and kept in-frame beta chains. Every distinct CDR3 protein forms one entry, paired with its most common genes and DNA. Here the sample has roughly 89,000 distinct CDR3 sequences; approximately 12% occur a single time. The ten biggest clones cover roughly 14% of the sample. The input for sequencing was PBMCs from the stem cell graft donor, taken from the stem cell graft. The receptors were sampled from a human donor who donated a stem cell graft to a child with inherited bone marrow failure.

There are many counts of this clonotype. The genes are TRBV5-1 and TRBJ2-1; D not resolved. This CDR3 is 12 amino acids long. Trimming cost V 2 bases and J 5 bases, with 5 bases left between them. The germline gives CDR1 SGHRS, CDR2 YFSETQ. The CDR3 here is CASSLRNNEQFF. The CDR3 coding sequence is TGCGCCAGCAGCTTAAGGAACAATGAGCAGTTCTTC.

This clonotype occurred many times. V is TRBV7-9 and J is TRBJ2-7; the D gene is possibly TRBD1 (6 bases). The CDR3 length is 14 residues. Germline CDR1 reads SEHNR; CDR2 reads FQNEAQ (reference sequence). Trimming pared 5 bases from V and 2 bases from J, leaving 13 bases between. CDR3 loop: CASSPLGQTYEQYF. CDR3 coding DNA: TGTGCCAGCAGCCCTCTAGGACAGACCTACGAGCAGTACTTC. The variable domain in full, with the rest retrieved from reference TRBV7-9 and TRBJ2-7, is DTGVSQNPRHKITKRGQNVTFRCDPISEHNRLYWYRQTLGQGPEFLTYFQNEAQLEKSRLLSDRFSAERPKGSFSTLEIQRTEQGDSAMYLCASSPLGQTYEQYFGPGTRLTVT.

The sample holds many counts of this clonotype. CDR3 nucleotide sequence: TGCAGTGTCGAGGGTGCTAGCACAGATACGCAGTATTTT. It specifies CSVEGASTDTQYF. This chain links TRBV20-1 with TRBJ2-3; possibly TRBD2 for D (5 bases). Trimming left V 7 bases short and J 0 bases short, with 11 bases between. This CDR3 has 13 residues. CDR1 is DFQATT and CDR2 is SNEGSKA in the germline V gene (reference sequence).

This clonotype was seen only a few times. The CDR3 sequence is CASSLARPGAYNEQFF. The CDR3 DNA reads TGTGCCAGCAGCTTAGCGCGCCCAGGGGCTTACAATGAGCAGTTCTTC. The rearrangement uses TRBV7-6 and TRBJ2-1; D may be TRBD1 (6 bases). The CDR3 is 16 residues long. Germline V gene data show CDR1 as SGHVS and CDR2 as FNYEAQ. V shed 0 bases and J shed 4 bases, with 13 bases lying between them.

The sample holds a few counts of this clonotype. The chain is built from TRBV7-2 and TRBJ2-3; tentative D call: TRBD2 (5 bases). Germline V gives CDR1 SGHTA, CDR2 FQGNSA. Between the trimmed V and J ends, which lost 0 bases and 5 bases, there was a span of 9 bases. There are 14 residues in the CDR3. CDR3 bases: TGTGCCAGCAGCTTAGCATCTGCGGGAGATACGCAGTATTTT. Residues: CASSLASAGDTQYF.

Many counts were recorded for this clonotype. The V call is TRBV27, the J call TRBJ2-7, with D perhaps TRBD2 (7 bases). Trimming stripped 5 bases from V and 5 bases from J, with 16 bases between. In germline, CDR1 is MNHEY, CDR2 SMNVEV (reference sequence). This CDR3 is 14 amino acids long. The CDR3 region has the DNA TGTGCCAGCAGTGGGGTCGGCGGGGGCCACGAGCAGTACTTC. Its protein is CASSGVGGGHEQYF.

The chain links TRBV18 to TRBJ2-7; D might be TRBD1 (6 bases). The ends were cut back, 3 bases at V and 4 bases at J, with 7 bases in the middle. This CDR3 has 12 amino acids. The V gene's germline CDR1 is KGHSH and CDR2 LQKENI. CDR3 in amino acids: CASSPDRYEQYF. The CDR3 DNA is TGTGCCAGCTCACCCGACAGGTACGAGCAGTACTTC.

This chain uses TRBV27 with TRBJ2-6; 7 positions agree with TRBD2. The CDR3 contains 17 residues. V trimming: 5 bases; J trimming: 4 bases; junction bases outside the gene matches: 11. Germline CDR1 is MNHEY and CDR2 is SMNVEV (reference sequence). CDR3 loop: CASSPIASGAGANVLTF. The CDR3 nucleotides are TGTGCCAGCAGTCCGATTGCCAGCGGGGCCGGGGCCAACGTCCTGACTTTC.

This clonotype was counted ten times or more. The rearrangement uses TRBV5-1 and TRBJ2-7; 8 bases fit TRBD2. The CDR3 runs to 15 residues. J lost 6 bases, V lost 0 bases, and 8 bases had no gene match. CDR1 SGHRS and CDR2 YFSETQ come from the germline V gene. CDR3 DNA: TGCGCCAGCAGCTTGGCCGGGACGGCGGGGGGCGAGCAGTACTTC. This encodes CASSLAGTAGGEQYF.

In its sample, this clonotype was seen many times. The genes are TRBV6-1 and TRBJ1-4; D unclear. Per the germline V gene, CDR1 is MNHNS and CDR2 is SASEGT. V lost 6 bases and J 8 bases, leaving 19 bases between the germline ends. The CDR3 sequence is 15 residues long. The CDR3 DNA sequence: TGTGCCAGCAGGAAAGACTCAGATACCGACGAAAAACTGTTTTTT. Its protein product is CASRKDSDTDEKLFF.

This clonotype was counted between two and nine times. This rearrangement joins TRBV30 to TRBJ1-1; D gene unclear. With 8 bases removed from V and 1 base from J, the gap between germline ends came to 14 bases. The CDR3 has 13 residues. Per germline, CDR1 GTSNPN and CDR2 SVGIG (reference sequence). The CDR3 DNA reads as TGTGCCGGGAAGAGAGGGTCGAACACTGAAGCTTTCTTT. It encodes CAGKRGSNTEAFF.

This clonotype was recorded at least ten times. The chain couples TRBV28 to TRBJ2-1, with 10 bases that match TRBD2. This CDR3 is 14 amino acids long. Germline assignment: CDR1 MDHEN and CDR2 SYDVKM. The V gene end was trimmed by 4 bases and the J gene end by 9 bases; junction bases not matched to a gene: 6. CDR3 sequence: CASSWVSGRTEQFF. In nucleotides, the CDR3 is TGTGCCAGCAGTTGGGTTAGCGGGAGGACTGAGCAGTTCTTC. Full variable domain (rest looked up from reference TRBV28 and TRBJ2-1): DVKVTQSSRYLVKRTGEKVFLECVQDMDHENMFWYRQDPGLGLRLIYFSYDVKMKEKGDIPEGYSVSREKKERFSLILESASTNQTSMYLCASSWVSGRTEQFFGPGTRLTVL.

This clonotype was recorded at least ten times. This CDR3 reads CSATRTGISNQPQHF. CDR3 nucleotides: TGCAGTGCTACCCGTACAGGGATTAGCAATCAGCCCCAGCATTTT. This chain links TRBV20-1 with TRBJ1-5; TRBD1 is a possible D gene (6 bases). The length of the CDR3 is 15 residues. The germline CDR1 and CDR2 sequences are DFQATT and SNEGSKA (reference sequence). Trimming left V 4 bases short and J 0 bases short, with 13 bases between.

In its sample, this clonotype was seen many times. V usage is TRBV7-6 and J usage is TRBJ2-1, with 9 bases aligning to TRBD2. The CDR3 has 13 amino acids. V dropped 1 base and J dropped 15; count of bases not matched to a gene: 7. In germline, CDR1 is SGHVS, CDR2 FNYEAQ. The CDR3 coding sequence is TGTGCCAGCAGCTTAGGCGGGAGGGAGGCTAGGTTCTTC. Protein product: CASSLGGREARFF.

DNA of the CDR3: TGCGCCAGCAGCCAGACAGGGGGTGTGGATCAGCCCCAGCATTTT. This encodes CASSQTGGVDQPQHF. The chain employs TRBV5-1 and TRBJ1-5, with 9 bases that match TRBD1. With 4 bases clipped from V and 5 bases from J, the junction kept 7 bases outside the gene matches. CDR1 and CDR2 (germline): SGHRS, YFSETQ. This CDR3 has 15 amino acids.

This clonotype was seen at least ten times. This chain links TRBV11-1 with TRBJ2-1; the D is unclear. Trimming removed 0 bases from V and 7 bases from J, with 16 bases in between. From germline, CDR1 is SGHAT and CDR2 FQDESV (reference sequence). The CDR3 loop spans 16 amino acids. In nucleotides, the CDR3 is TGTGCCAGCAGCTTAGCTACCGGCATTTCCTCGAATGAGCAGTTCTTC. Translation: CASSLATGISSNEQFF.

About this clonotype itself: Since a much larger clone is just one base distant, this may be a read error. The chain links TRBV20-1 to TRBJ2-1; D may match TRBD1 or TRBD2 (5 bases each). Germline CDR1 reads DFQATT; CDR2 reads SNEGSKA (reference sequence). The CDR3 sequence is 16 residues long. The CDR3 DNA follows: TGCTGTGCTTGGGACGTCGTGCGGAGCTCCTACAATGAGCAGTTCTTC. Amino acids: CCAWDVVRSSYNEQFF.

This clonotype appeared many times. The CDR3 nucleotides are TGTGCCAGTAGTATATTTCAGGGGACAACCTACGAGCAGTACTTC. Translation: CASSIFQGTTYEQYF. This chain links TRBV19 with TRBJ2-7, with D perhaps TRBD1 (6 bases). CDR1 and CDR2 from the germline V gene are LNHDA and SQIVND (reference sequence). The CDR3 covers 15 residues. Trimming shortened V by 2 bases and J by 2 bases, and 13 bases separated the two germline ends. Filled out from reference TRBV19 and TRBJ2-7, the complete variable domain reads DGGITQSPKYLFRKEGQNVTLSCEQNLNHDAMYWYRQDPGQGLRLIYYSQIVNDFQKGDIAEGYSVSREKKESFPLTVTSAQKNPTAFYLCASSIFQGTTYEQYFGPGTRLTVT.

The table lists this clonotype with many counts. The chain links TRBV6-5 to TRBJ1-6; perhaps TRBD1 as D (5 bases). Germline V CDR1 and CDR2: MNHEY, SVGAGI. The ends were cut back, 6 bases at V and 0 bases at J, with 9 bases in the middle. The CDR3 loop spans 15 amino acids. The DNA for the CDR3 is TGTGCCAGCAGCCGGGACCGCTCCTATAATTCACCCCTCCACTTT. Its translation: CASSRDRSYNSPLHF.

This clonotype was picked up many times. The chain has TRBV7-2 and TRBJ2-7; 10 nucleotides line up with TRBD1. V lost 4 bases to trimming and J lost 3 bases; unmatched junction nucleotides: 3. This CDR3 region has 14 residues. CDR1 is SGHTA and CDR2 is FQGNSA in the germline V gene. The CDR3 coding sequence is TGTGCCAGCAGCTCCGGGACAGGGGACTACGAGCAGTACTTC. Its translation: CASSSGTGDYEQYF.

In this sample, this clonotype is medium-sized. V usage is TRBV29-1 and J usage is TRBJ2-5; D ambiguous. This CDR3 contains 13 residues. V lost 1 base, J lost 5 bases, and 11 bases lay in between. CDR1 and CDR2 (germline): SQVTM, ANQGSEA. DNA of the CDR3: TGCAGCGTTGAAGTAGGTCGTCGCGAGACCCAGTACTTC. Amino acids: CSVEVGRRETQYF.

Many counts were recorded for this clonotype. The chain couples TRBV20-1 to TRBJ2-7; 7 positions agree with TRBD2. The germline V gene has CDR1 DFQATT and CDR2 SNEGSKA (reference sequence). This CDR3 has 13 amino acids. V gave up 7 bases and J gave up 0 bases; unmatched junction bases: 6. The CDR3 coding sequence is TGCAGTGTCACACGGGAGGCCTCCTACGAGCAGTACTTC. It codes for CSVTREASYEQYF.

This clonotype was observed at least ten times. The chain is built from TRBV29-1 and TRBJ2-1, with TRBD1 matching over 12 bases. The CDR3 is 14 residues long. Germline lookup yields CDR1 SQVTM and CDR2 ANQGSEA. J lost 7 bases, V lost 3 bases, and 4 bases had no gene match. In DNA, the CDR3 is TGCAGCGTTGAGGGACAGGGGGCGCGTAATGAGCAGTTCTTC. Its translation: CSVEGQGARNEQFF.

V usage is TRBV7-3 and J usage is TRBJ2-1; 11 bases are shared with TRBD2. The CDR3 contains 16 residues. Trimming took 2 bases from V and 6 from J; bases not matched to a gene: 6. Germline V gene sequence: CDR1 SGHTA, CDR2 FQGTGA. The CDR3, as DNA: TGTGCCAGCAGCTTACTAGCGGGAGGCTGGGGCAATGAGCAGTTCTTC. Its translation: CASSLLAGGWGNEQFF.

This clonotype was counted ten times or more. The chain couples TRBV20-1 to TRBJ2-7; 11 bases are a match to TRBD2. The CDR3 contains 18 residues. With 3 bases clipped from V and 0 bases from J, the junction kept 13 bases outside the gene matches. Germline V gene data show CDR1 as DFQATT and CDR2 as SNEGSKA (reference sequence). CDR3 region: CSARPTTSGSLSSYEQYF. CDR3 DNA sequence: TGCAGTGCTAGGCCCACTACTAGCGGGAGCCTTAGCTCCTACGAGCAGTACTTC.

This clonotype appeared a few times. V gene TRBV5-5 combines with J gene TRBJ2-3; 10 bases are shared with TRBD2. V dropped 1 base and J dropped 4; count of bases not matched to a gene: 6. The CDR3 is 16 amino acids. Germline V gives CDR1 SGHKS, CDR2 YYEKEE (reference sequence). CDR3 coding DNA: TGTGCCAGCAGCTTGAGTACACTAGCGGGGCCAGATACGCAGTATTTT. Protein: CASSLSTLAGPDTQYF.

This clonotype was recorded at least ten times. The rearrangement links TRBV30 to TRBJ2-2; 9 nucleotides line up with TRBD2. There are 17 residues in the CDR3. With 0 bases clipped from V and 4 bases from J, the junction kept 9 bases outside the gene matches. Looked up from germline, CDR1 is GTSNPN and CDR2 is SVGIG (reference sequence). The CDR3 nucleotides are TGTGCCTGGAGTGTGGGTAGCGGGAGCGGAAGCACCGGGGAGCTGTTTTTT. Encoded protein: CAWSVGSGSGSTGELFF.

This clonotype has a count of ten or more. The chain is built from TRBV12-3 or TRBV12-4 and TRBJ2-7; TRBD2 agrees at 7 bases. The CDR3 totals 14 residues. With 3 bases clipped from V and 0 bases from J, the junction kept 2 bases outside the gene matches. DNA for the CDR3: TGTGCCAGCAGTTTCCTAGCGGCCTCCTACGAGCAGTACTTC. It encodes CASSFLAASYEQYF.

This clonotype was counted ten times or more. V is TRBV7-2 and J is TRBJ2-7; TRBD2 might be the D (5 bases). This CDR3 is built from 15 residues. Germline CDR1 reads SGHTA; CDR2 reads FQGNSA. Trimming left V 5 bases short and J 3 bases short, with 17 bases between. CDR3 in amino acids: CASSIPGSGGYEQYF. The CDR3 DNA reads TGTGCCAGCAGCATCCCGGGGTCAGGAGGCTACGAGCAGTACTTC.

This clonotype has at least ten counts. This chain connects TRBV30 to TRBJ2-1, with 10 bases that match TRBD2. The germline CDR1 and CDR2 sequences are GTSNPN and SVGIG (reference sequence). Unmatched junction bases numbered 0, after V lost 3 bases and J lost 10 bases. The length of the CDR3 is 11 residues. CDR3 loop: CAWRTSGEQFF. CDR3 bases: TGTGCCTGGAGGACTAGCGGGGAGCAGTTCTTC.